Below, 9 T cell receptor beta chains from the same sample are listed, as sequenced in a study of T cells after yellow fever vaccination. TCRdb fed the 5' RACE reads into MiXCR, producing one record per CDR3 protein. Of 250,000 to 300,000 distinct CDR3 sequences in the sample, about an eighth were seen once. The sequencing here drew on CD4+ T cells sorted from PBMCs, taken 45 days after the yellow fever booster vaccination. The receptors originated from a man aged 25 to 40 who received the YFV17D yellow fever vaccine.

CDR3 DNA: TGTGCCAGCAGCACAAGTTCGGGTGGGATAGCGGGAGTTTACGAGCAGTACTTC. Amino acid sequence: CASSTSSGGIAGVYEQYF. The rearrangement uses TRBV13 and TRBJ2-7; 9 nucleotides match TRBD2. Unmatched junction bases numbered 18, after V lost 5 bases and J lost 4 bases. This CDR3 is built from 18 residues. Germline V gene lookup returns CDR1 PRHDT and CDR2 FYEKMQ (reference sequence).

In its sample, this clonotype was seen a few times. One end of the junction varies from germline; a read error may be responsible. This rearrangement joins TRBV5-1 to TRBJ1-2; D gene uncertain. Germline values: CDR1 SGHRS, CDR2 YFSETQ. This CDR3 has 14 residues. Written as DNA, the CDR3 is TGCGCCAGCAGATTGGACGCCAGGCCCTATGGCTACACCTTC. Encoded protein: CASRLDARPYGYTF.

The CDR3 DNA reads as TGTGCCAGCAGCTCCGGGACTAGCCACAGCACAGATACGCAGTATTTT. Amino acids: CASSSGTSHSTDTQYF. The chain uses TRBV12-3 or TRBV12-4 and TRBJ2-3, with 9 bases fitting TRBD2. CDR3 length: 16 amino acids. V dropped 6 bases and J dropped 0; count of bases not matched to a gene: 7.

The CDR3 protein is CASSLDPGPPYNEQFF. CDR3 DNA sequence: TGTGCCAGCAGCTTAGACCCGGGACCGCCCTACAATGAGCAGTTCTTC. J is TRBJ2-1 and V is TRBV7-9; the D gene could be TRBD1 or TRBD2 (5 bases each). V lost 1 base and J lost 2, with 12 bases in between. Germline V CDR1 and CDR2: SEHNR, FQNEAQ (reference sequence). The CDR3 has 16 amino acids.

This clonotype appeared a few times. V usage is TRBV5-1 and J usage is TRBJ1-2; TRBD1 matches 8 bases. Germline V CDR1 and CDR2: SGHRS, YFSETQ. V lost 8 bases and J lost 2; bases outside the gene matches: 5. CDR3 size: 13 residues. The CDR3 loop reads CASSDRGNYGYTF. The CDR3 nucleotides read TGCGCCAGTTCCGACAGGGGCAACTATGGCTACACCTTC. Using reference TRBV5-1 and TRBJ1-2 for the parts outside the CDR3, the full variable domain is KAGVTQTPRYLIKTRGQQVTLSCSPISGHRSVSWYQQTPGQGLQFLFEYFSETQRNKGNFPGRFSGRQFSNSRSEMNVSTLELGDSALYLCASSDRGNYGYTFGSGTRLTVV.

Only a few counts were recorded for this clonotype. The chain joins TRBV5-6 to TRBJ2-5, with 7 bases aligning to TRBD2. The CDR3 extends over 13 amino acids. V lost 2 bases and J lost 4; bases outside the gene matches: 2. The V gene's germline CDR1 is SGHDT and CDR2 YYEEEE. CDR3 region: CASSLTSVETQYF. The CDR3 nucleotides read TGTGCCAGCAGCTTAACTAGCGTAGAGACCCAGTACTTC.

The chain couples TRBV27 to TRBJ2-3, with D hard to call. Germline V gene sequence: CDR1 MNHEY, CDR2 SMNVEV (reference sequence). V lost 2 bases, J lost 5 bases, and 11 bases lay in between. The CDR3 extends over 14 amino acids. The CDR3 sequence is CASSLMQRIDTQYF. The CDR3 region has the DNA TGTGCCAGCAGTTTAATGCAGCGCATAGATACGCAGTATTTT.

This clonotype was counted many times. This rearrangement joins TRBV5-1 to TRBJ2-3; 10 nucleotides match TRBD2. This CDR3 comprises 15 residues. The V segment lost 5 bases and the J segment 0 bases; nucleotides outside the gene matches: 3. The germline CDR1 and CDR2 sequences are SGHRS and YFSETQ. CDR3 DNA sequence: TGCGCCAGCAGACGACTAGCGGGTAGCACAGATACGCAGTATTTT. Its protein product is CASRRLAGSTDTQYF.

Ten or more counts support this clonotype. J is TRBJ1-2 and V is TRBV10-3, with 12 nucleotides matching TRBD1. The CDR3 sequence is 15 residues long. The germline CDR1 and CDR2 sequences are ENHRY and SYGVKD. Trimming cost V 5 bases and J 4 bases; bases outside gene matches: 5. The CDR3 loop reads CAISYEGQGAYGYTF. The CDR3 DNA follows: TGTGCCATCAGTTATGAGGGACAGGGGGCCTATGGCTACACCTTC.